This T cell receptor beta chain derives from a study of radiation and T cells in renal cell carcinoma. The repertoire was sequenced with immunoSEQ multiplex PCR; TCRdb's copy has only in-frame clones and lacks some. Of approximately 61,000 clones listed, roughly four fifths are singletons. The length of the CDR3 is 14 residues. V gave up 3 bases and J gave up 4 bases, with 12 bases separating them. The germline CDR1 and CDR2 sequences are WSHSY and SAAADI. Time point given: blood 2 weeks post-SBRT. Treatment indicated: 15 Gy SBRT to primary tumor, nephrectomy 4 weeks later. Serial blood draws occurred at baseline and 2 and 4 weeks post-SBRT. There are a few counts of this clone.

The specimen was blood, collected from a patient whose treatment included radiotherapy and nephrectomy. The TCR was taken from a man aged 55 to 69 with renal cell carcinoma. This sequence joins TRBV10-2 and TRBJ1-1, with D hard to call. DNA for the CDR3: TGCGCCAGCAGTGATAGCGGGGAGAGCACTGAAGCTTTCTTT. It encodes CASSDSGESTEAFF.